This is a list of T cell receptor beta chains from one sample in a study of a mutant IDH1 vaccine in newly diagnosed glioma. Antigens of these TCRs are unknown. Produced via immunoSEQ multiplex PCR; TCRdb's table is partial and in-frame only. Here the sample spans approximately 12,000 clones, about four fifths being singletons. The sequences come from PBMCs, collected from a glioma patient whose treatment included an IDH1 peptide vaccine. The receptors were gathered from a man aged 25-45 years with glioma. The CDR3 runs from the conserved cysteine through the conserved F or W. The order of the fields is clone size, J gene, D gene, V gene, CDR3 DNA, CDR3 protein. A D gene is named only where the DNA matches it firmly. The size of a clone is reported for some rows only, either as once, few or many, or as a class for expanded clones.

NA	TRBJ2-1	TRBD2	TRBV4-1	TGCGCCAGCAGCCAAGGGACTAGCTTATTCTACAATGAGCAGTTCTTC	CASSQGTSLFYNEQFF
NA	TRBJ1-2	NA	TRBV4-1	TGCGCCAGCAGCCAGCGGGGAAAGGGCGAGAATTACACCTTC	CASSQRGKGENYTF
NA	TRBJ1-2	NA	TRBV2	TGTGCCAGCAGTGTGGGGGGCGCCTATGGCTACACCTTC	CASSVGGAYGYTF
NA	TRBJ1-3	NA	TRBV10-1	TGCGCCTCTCGGGAGGACCTCACCTACTCTGGAAACACCATATATTTT	CASREDLTYSGNTIYF
NA	TRBJ2-3	TRBD2	TRBV10-3	TGTGCCATCGCCCCTCGGGGGGGCACAGATACGCAGTATTTT	CAIAPRGGTDTQYF
NA	TRBJ1-1	NA	TRBV5-1	TGCGCCAGCAGCAGATTGACAGGCCGCGGGAACACTGAAGCTTTCTTT	CASSRLTGRGNTEAFF
NA	TRBJ2-5	NA	TRBV6-1	TGTGCCAGCAGTGTAGAGACCCAGTACTTC	CASSVETQYF
NA	TRBJ2-6	NA	TRBV18	TGTGCCAGCTCCGCCTTGGCTGGGGCCAACGTCCTGACTTTC	CASSALAGANVLTF
NA	TRBJ2-7	NA	TRBV2	TGTGCCAGCAGTGTATGGGAGAGCTCCTACGAGCAGTACTTC	CASSVWESSYEQYF
NA	TRBJ1-1	NA	TRBV6-5	TGTGCCAGCATTCTACAGACGAACACTGAAGCTTTCTTT	CASILQTNTEAFF
NA	TRBJ1-2	NA	TRBV9	TGTGCCAGCACCCCCAGATCCATGAACTATGGCTACACCTTC	CASTPRSMNYGYTF
NA	TRBJ2-1	NA	TRBV18	TGTGCCAGCTCACCAGTGGAGGTTCCCTACAATGAGCAGTTCTTC	CASSPVEVPYNEQFF
NA	TRBJ1-1	NA	TRBV7-8	TGTGCCAGCAGCTTAGAGGAAGCCCTGGGGAACACTGAAGCTTTCTTT	CASSLEEALGNTEAFF
few	TRBJ2-3	NA	TRBV4-1	TGCGCCAGCAGCCATTCCAAGACAAGTCCGACCCCCACAGATACGCAGTATTTT	CASSHSKTSPTPTDTQYF
NA	TRBJ1-3	NA	TRBV5-1	TGCGCCAGCAGCTTGGGCAGCCGGGCTGGAAACACCATATATTTT	CASSLGSRAGNTIYF
NA	TRBJ1-5	NA	TRBV18	TGTGCCAGCTCACAAACTGAATATCAGCCCCAGCATTTT	CASSQTEYQPQHF
NA	TRBJ2-7	TRBD1	TRBV6-1	TGTGCCAGCTCGGAGGACAGGGACTACGAGCAGTACTTC	CASSEDRDYEQYF
NA	TRBJ1-2	NA	TRBV30	TGTGCCTGGAAATCCCCCCAGGGCAGGGGAAGTAACGGCTACACCTTC	CAWKSPQGRGSNGYTF
NA	TRBJ1-2	TRBD1	TRBV5-6	TGTGCCAGCAGCTTGTGGCGCGCTGGGCAGGGGGCGCGGCCGGGTGGCTACACCTTC	CASSLWRAGQGARPGGYTF
medium-sized	TRBJ2-1	NA	TRBV5-6	TGTGCCAGCAGCTTGGAGGACGATGAGCAGTTCTTC	CASSLEDDEQFF
NA	TRBJ1-3	NA	TRBV5-5	TGTGCCAGCAGCTTGGTACTAGTTAGCGGAAACACCATATATTTT	CASSLVLVSGNTIYF
NA	TRBJ2-1	NA	TRBV18	TGTGCCAGCTCATTGCCACACAATGAGCAGTTCTTC	CASSLPHNEQFF
NA	TRBJ2-7	TRBD2	TRBV5-4	TGTGCCAGCAGCTTGGGGCTAGCGGGATTCTCCTACGAGCAGTACTTC	CASSLGLAGFSYEQYF
medium-sized	TRBJ1-3	NA	TRBV6-5	TGTGCCAGCAGCCCGGGGGGGGGCTCTGGAAACACCATATATTTT	CASSPGGGSGNTIYF
NA	TRBJ2-7	TRBD1	TRBV19	TGTGCCAGTAGTCCGATGACAGGGGTTTACTACGAGCAGTACTTC	CASSPMTGVYYEQYF
NA	TRBJ2-5	NA	TRBV20-1	TGCAGTGCTACACCTGGGGAGACCCAGTACTTC	CSATPGETQYF
NA	TRBJ2-2	TRBD1	TRBV19	TGTGCCAGTAGCCCCACCAGGGGGATTACCGGGGAGCTGTTTTTT	CASSPTRGITGELFF
NA	TRBJ1-1	TRBD1	TRBV11-2	TGTGCCAGCAGACAATTACAGGGGGCTAACACTGAAGCTTTCTTT	CASRQLQGANTEAFF
NA	TRBJ1-2	TRBD1	TRBV30	TGTGCCTGGAGCCCGGGACAGAACTATGGCTACACCTTC	CAWSPGQNYGYTF
NA	TRBJ2-7	TRBD2	TRBV5-1	TGCGCCAGCAGCCCAGGACTAGCGGGGTTCTCCTACGAGCAGTACTTC	CASSPGLAGFSYEQYF
NA	TRBJ1-2	TRBD1	TRBV5-1	TGCGCCAGCAAGCCGGGACAGGGATATGGCTACACCTTC	CASKPGQGYGYTF
NA	TRBJ2-2	NA	TRBV10-3	TGTGCCATCAGCCCCCCCCTTACCGGGGAGCTGTTTTTT	CAISPPLTGELFF
NA	TRBJ1-1	TRBD1	TRBV27	TGTGCCAGCAGTCCAACAGGGGAGACTGAAGCTTTCTTT	CASSPTGETEAFF
NA	TRBJ2-7	NA	TRBV4-2	TGTGCCAGCAGCCAAGACAGGGTGGAGCAGTACTTC	CASSQDRVEQYF
NA	TRBJ2-7	NA	TRBV6-5	TGTGCCAGCAGTTACTCTGCCGGGGCCTACGAGCAGTACTTC	CASSYSAGAYEQYF
once	TRBJ1-2	NA	TRBV10-3	TGTGCCATCAGACAGGGTCCGGGCTATGGCTACACCTTC	CAIRQGPGYGYTF
NA	TRBJ2-2	TRBD1	TRBV19	TGTGCCAGTAGTATCAGATCATACAGGGGCGCGAACACCGGGGAGCTGTTTTTT	CASSIRSYRGANTGELFF
NA	TRBJ2-7	TRBD1	TRBV10-3	TGTGCCATCATGGTTCATACAGGGGATCAGGACGAGCAGTACTTC	CAIMVHTGDQDEQYF
NA	TRBJ2-1	TRBD1	TRBV5-1	TGCGCCAGCAGCCCGCCACAGGGGCTCTACAATGAGCAGTTCTTC	CASSPPQGLYNEQFF
NA	TRBJ2-7	TRBD2	TRBV9	TGTGCCAGCAGCCCCTTCCGGACTAGCGGGAGGGCCAACGAGCAGTACTTC	CASSPFRTSGRANEQYF
NA	TRBJ2-3	TRBD1	TRBV5-4	TGTGCCAGCAGCTTGGGACAGGGCCTTCAATATACGCAGTATTTT	CASSLGQGLQYTQYF
NA	TRBJ1-5	NA	TRBV7-6	TGTGCCAGCAGCTTAGGGGTCCGGGGGCTCAATCAGCCCCAGCATTTT	CASSLGVRGLNQPQHF
NA	TRBJ1-5	NA	TRBV7-9	TGTGCCAGCAGCTTAGCGAGGGCGGGCCTCAATCAGCCCCAGCATTTT	CASSLARAGLNQPQHF
NA	TRBJ1-4	TRBD1	TRBV5-1	TGCGCCAGCAGTTCTGACAGGGGCAATGAAAAACTGTTTTTT	CASSSDRGNEKLFF
few	TRBJ2-3	TRBD2	TRBV19	TGTGCCAGTAGGACTAGCGGGGAGGATACGCAGTATTTT	CASRTSGEDTQYF
NA	TRBJ2-7	NA	TRBV5-1	TGCGCCAGCAGCTTGTTAGGAGGTGCCTACGAGCAGTACTTC	CASSLLGGAYEQYF
few	TRBJ1-2	NA	TRBV4-2	TGTGCCAGCAGCCAGGCCAACAACTATGGCTACACCTTC	CASSQANNYGYTF